This record looks at one T cell receptor beta chain sequence and its context. Cells sorted as Tregs were CD4+, CD25+ and CD127-/low. After constant-region reverse-primer amplification, full-length variable regions underwent semi-nested PCR with Nested Universal Primer A. TCRdb re-derived calls from the 5' RACE reads in MiXCR, one entry per CDR3 protein. Of roughly 10,000 distinct CDR3 sequences listed, about a third are singletons. Trimming cost V 6 bases and J 0 bases, with 18 bases left between them. Germline-derived CDR1 and CDR2 are MNHNS and SASEGT. The CDR3 contains 18 residues. The sample was Tregs sorted from blood. The chain carries TRBV6-1 and TRBJ2-6, with D tentatively TRBD1 or TRBD2 (6 bases each). The TCR comes from a female donor with breast cancer. The CDR3 here is CASRKRGALDSGANVLTF. The CDR3 DNA reads as TGTGCCAGCAGGAAGAGGGGGGCCCTTGACTCTGGGGCCAACGTCCTGACTTTC.